One and the same sample provided the 21 T cell receptor beta chains below, sequenced in a study of T cell changes during pregnancy in multiple sclerosis. The table came from immunoSEQ multiplex PCR; TCRdb's copy has only in-frame clones and leaves some out. This table has tens of thousands of clones, more than 85% appearing once. The source was peripheral blood, collected in the first trimester of pregnancy. These receptors all stem from a female donor with multiple sclerosis, enrolled in a pregnancy study.

V and J are TRBV21-1 and TRBJ2-5; TRBD2 was called by the table and not checked on the DNA. TRBV21-1 is termed a pseudogene. The CDR3 length is 16 residues. The CDR3 DNA reads TGTGCCAGCAGGCCGACTAGCCCCCAGCTCCAAGAGACCCAGTACTTC. Its translation is CASRPTSPQLQETQYF.

V and J are TRBV30 and TRBJ1-4; D perhaps matches TRBD1 (6 bases). The germline CDR1 and CDR2 sequences are GTSNPN and SVGIG (reference sequence). This CDR3 is built from 15 residues. Trimming cost V 2 bases and J 4 bases, with 14 bases left between them. The CDR3 sequence is CAWSHRVGSNEKLFF. Here the CDR3 DNA reads TGTGCCTGGAGTCACAGGGTCGGTAGTAATGAAAAACTGTTTTTT.

The chain uses TRBV4-1 and TRBJ2-1; 10 positions match TRBD2. V was pared by 0 bases and J by 6 bases, with 5 bases of the junction left unmatched. Germline V gene lookup returns CDR1 MGHRA and CDR2 YSYEKL. The CDR3 runs to 16 residues. CDR3 bases: TGCGCCAGCAGCCAAGATCCCACTAGCGGGGTCAATGAGCAGTTCTTC. Its protein product is CASSQDPTSGVNEQFF.

The genes are TRBV18 and TRBJ2-5, with 7 nucleotides matching TRBD1. Germline CDR1 is KGHSH and CDR2 is LQKENI. J gave up 1 base and V 6 bases, and 8 bases lay outside the gene matches. The length of the CDR3 is 15 residues. This chain's CDR3 is CASSRRDSFQETQYF. The CDR3 coding sequence is TGTGCCAGCTCGCGCCGGGACAGCTTCCAAGAGACCCAGTACTTC.

The chain uses TRBV2 and TRBJ1-2, with D unclear. Trimming left V 3 bases short and J 8 bases short, with 19 bases between. CDR1 SNHLY and CDR2 FYNNEI come from the germline V gene. This CDR3 region has 15 residues. CDR3 residues: CASSDSNARVGGYTF. For the CDR3, the DNA is TGTGCCAGCAGTGACTCGAACGCCCGGGTAGGCGGCTACACCTTC.

The chain has TRBV6-5 and TRBJ1-1, with 9 bases identical to TRBD1. V lost 6 bases and J lost 5; bases outside the gene matches: 4. Germline CDR1 reads MNHEY; CDR2 reads SVGAGI. CDR3 length: 13 residues. CDR3 nucleotide sequence: TGTGCCAGCAGCTCGGACAGGGGAACTGAAGCTTTCTTT. Translated, it gives CASSSDRGTEAFF.

A single count supports this clone. This chain uses TRBV4-1 with TRBJ2-1, with TRBD2 matching 14 bases. Germline V gene sequence: CDR1 MGHRA, CDR2 YSYEKL. V trimming: 0 bases; J trimming: 3 bases; junction bases outside the gene matches: 1. This CDR3 contains 17 residues. CDR3 DNA: TGCGCCAGCAGCCAAGAGGGGACTAGCGGGAGCTACAATGAGCAGTTCTTC. This sequence encodes CASSQEGTSGSYNEQFF.

This clone was recorded a few times. The V and J genes are TRBV14 and TRBJ2-7; 7 bases align to TRBD1. Germline V gene sequence: CDR1 SGHDN, CDR2 FVKESK. V lost 2 bases to trimming and J lost 9 bases; unmatched junction nucleotides: 10. This CDR3 region has 14 residues. CDR3 sequence: CASSQRSTGVRQYF. As DNA, the CDR3 is TGTGCCAGCAGCCAAAGATCCACAGGGGTGCGGCAGTACTTC.

This sequence joins TRBV29-1 and TRBJ2-5; perhaps TRBD2 as D (5 bases). Judging by the DNA end, TRBJ2-4 fits better; the J call may be wrong. There are 11 residues in the CDR3. Germline CDR1 SQVTM, CDR2 ANQGSEA. The CDR3: CSVEIGDIQYF. In DNA, the CDR3 is TGCAGCGTTGAAATCGGGGACATTCAGTACTTC.

The chain links TRBV2 to TRBJ1-2; D gene ambiguous. Deletions cut 0 bases from V and 1 base from J, with 9 bases between. The CDR3 sequence is 15 residues long. Germline V lookup: CDR1 SNHLY, CDR2 FYNNEI. Written as DNA, the CDR3 is TGTGCCAGCAGTGAAGCGCTTGCAGATAACTATGGCTACACCTTC. Encoded protein: CASSEALADNYGYTF.

The DNA for the CDR3 is TGTGCCAGCAGCCCCCGACTAGCGGGAGTGACCGGGGAGCTGTTTTTT. Its protein product is CASSPRLAGVTGELFF. The V gene is TRBV9, the J gene TRBJ2-2; 12 nucleotides align to TRBD2. Germline V CDR1 and CDR2: SGDLS, YYNGEE. V lost 4 bases, J lost 5 bases, and 6 bases stayed unmatched. The CDR3 sequence is 16 residues long.

The J gene is TRBJ1-5, the V gene TRBV6-5; D may be TRBD1 (5 bases). The CDR3 runs to 13 residues. Germline V gene sequence: CDR1 MNHEY, CDR2 SVGAGI. V was trimmed by 0 bases and J by 11 bases, leaving 11 bases between them. This CDR3 is CASSYSGGRAQHF. CDR3 coding DNA: TGTGCCAGCAGTTACTCCGGGGGGAGGGCCCAGCATTTT.

The gene calls are TRBV11-1 and TRBJ1-1, with TRBD1 matching 7 bases. Germline V gene sequence: CDR1 SGHAT, CDR2 FQDESV (reference sequence). This CDR3 region has 14 residues. The ends lost 5 bases at V and 1 base at J; junction bases unmatched: 4. The DNA of the CDR3 is TGTGCCAGCAGCCCCCACAGGGGGAACACTGAAGCTTTCTTT. Encoded protein: CASSPHRGNTEAFF.

This chain uses TRBV5-1 with TRBJ2-7, with 9 positions matching TRBD2. With 4 bases clipped from V and 3 bases from J, the junction kept 5 bases outside the gene matches. CDR3 size: 14 residues. The germline gives CDR1 SGHRS, CDR2 YFSETQ. CDR3 DNA: TGCGCCAGCAGCCCCGCGACTAGCGGCTACGAGCAGTACTTC. Protein sequence: CASSPATSGYEQYF.

The chain carries TRBV28 and TRBJ2-3; 9 nucleotides line up with TRBD2. Trimming took 5 bases from V and 3 from J; bases not matched to a gene: 6. From germline, CDR1 is MDHEN and CDR2 SYDVKM. The CDR3 extends over 15 amino acids. This chain's CDR3 is CASSRSTSGTDTQYF. The CDR3, as DNA: TGTGCCAGCAGTCGCTCGACTAGCGGAACAGATACGCAGTATTTT.

The genes are TRBV11-2 and TRBJ2-3; D is undetermined. Germline V gene lookup returns CDR1 SGHAT and CDR2 FQNNGV. V gave up 1 base and J gave up 2 bases, with 16 bases separating them. The CDR3 runs 17 residues. The CDR3 DNA follows: TGTGCCAGCAGCTTAGGTTTTGGCCCCCAGGACACAGATACGCAGTATTTT. Protein sequence: CASSLGFGPQDTDTQYF.

The chain links TRBV15 to TRBJ2-1; D is possibly TRBD2 (6 bases). Germline CDR1 reads LNHNV; CDR2 reads YYDKDF (reference sequence). V was shortened by 1 base and J by 4 bases, with 11 bases between the two germline ends. The CDR3 spans 15 residues. Here the CDR3 DNA reads TGTGCCACCAGCAGAGTAGTTAGCGGATACAATGAGCAGTTCTTC. This codes for CATSRVVSGYNEQFF. The full variable domain, rest sourced from reference TRBV15 and TRBJ2-1, is DAMVIQNPRYQVTQFGKPVTLSCSQTLNHNVMYWYQQKSSQAPKLLFHYYDKDFNNEADTPDNFQSRRPNTSFCFLDIRSPGLGDTAMYLCATSRVVSGYNEQFFGPGTRLTVL.

This chain joins TRBV5-1 and TRBJ1-1; D gene ambiguous. V lost 0 bases and J lost 4, with 16 bases in between. The germline gives CDR1 SGHRS, CDR2 YFSETQ. The CDR3 has 16 amino acids. This chain's CDR3 is CASSLAPGRAGTEAFF. CDR3 in DNA: TGCGCCAGCAGCTTGGCCCCGGGAAGGGCCGGCACTGAAGCTTTCTTT. Combining the CDR3 with reference TRBV5-1 and TRBJ1-1 gives the whole variable domain KAGVTQTPRYLIKTRGQQVTLSCSPISGHRSVSWYQQTPGQGLQFLFEYFSETQRNKGNFPGRFSGRQFSNSRSEMNVSTLELGDSALYLCASSLAPGRAGTEAFFGQGTRLTVV.

This clone is a singleton in its sample. The CDR3 DNA sequence: TGTGCCAGCAGCCTCACAGGGGTCGGAGGAAAACTGTTTTTT. Translation gives CASSLTGVGGKLFF. V gene TRBV7-9 combines with J gene TRBJ1-4; 7 bases map to TRBD1. Trimming cost V 5 bases and J 10 bases; bases outside gene matches: 10. Germline CDR1 and CDR2: SEHNR and FQNEAQ (reference sequence). CDR3 length: 14 residues.

The rearrangement uses TRBV28 and TRBJ1-1; D is possibly TRBD1 (6 bases). Between the trimmed V and J ends, which lost 1 base and 5 bases, there was a span of 11 bases. The CDR3 spans 14 residues. Germline-derived CDR1 and CDR2 are MDHEN and SYDVKM. The CDR3 nucleotides read TGTGCCAGCAGTTTATTGGGGGCAGGGACTGAAGCTTTCTTT. Its protein product is CASSLLGAGTEAFF.

The chain employs TRBV7-2 and TRBJ2-3; D is perhaps TRBD1 (5 bases). The CDR3 is 14 amino acids. V was cut by 3 bases and J by 6 bases, with 13 bases left in between. CDR1 SGHTA and CDR2 FQGNSA come from the germline V gene. The DNA of the CDR3 is TGTGCCAGCAGCTTGGGGCCTCTGGGTGATACGCAGTATTTT. Amino acids: CASSLGPLGDTQYF.